This T cell receptor (beta chain) was identified during a study of regulatory T cells in long-lasting Graves disease. iRepertoire HTBI primers and Arm-PCR of CDR3 regions built TCR beta libraries. One entry per CDR3 protein, called by TCRdb with MiXCR from the multiplex PCR reads. This sample yields 350,000 to 450,000 distinct CDR3 sequences, of which roughly 15% are seen a single time; about 8.3% belongs to the top ten. The time point is: newly diagnosed GD, antithyroid drugs for less than 3 months. PBMC RNA was the source of the TCR library. The CDR3 is made up of 14 amino acids. Germline V CDR1 and CDR2: SGHRS, YFSETQ. Between the trimmed V and J ends, which lost 4 bases and 8 bases, there was a span of 18 bases. This clonotype was found many times. These data are also associated with another study on T cells in Graves' hyperthyroidism and ophthalmopathy. That source adds: A first-round RT-PCR of the TCR CDR3 used the HTBI primer set. Most expanded thyroid clonotypes above 0.001 also appeared in blood. In simple terms, a model built on 13 V-J features told ophthalmopathy apart from stable hyperthyroidism.

This material consisted of peripheral blood mononuclear cells (PBMCs), taken at new diagnosis, from a patient treated with antithyroid drugs. The receptor was derived from a woman aged 40 to 50 with Graves disease. The chain recombines TRBV5-1 with TRBJ1-2, with a tentative D call TRBD1 (6 bases). This CDR3 is CASSGPGDQLGYTF. In DNA form, the CDR3 reads TGCGCCAGCAGCGGCCCAGGGGACCAGCTAGGCTACACCTTC.